These 17 T cell receptor beta chains were all obtained from the same sample, sequenced in a study of blood T cell repertoires in COVID-19. Assay: immunoSEQ multiplex PCR; the TCRdb copy retains only in-frame clones and omits some. This sample carries tens of thousands of clones, 86% of them seen once, and the ten largest clones take 1.3%. Sequenced sample: peripheral blood. The receptor source for this set is a man in his 60s with acute or convalescent COVID-19.

In its sample, this clone was seen once. The V call is TRBV9, the J call TRBJ2-1; 10 bases align to TRBD2. The CDR3 has 18 residues. The V and J ends lost 0 bases and 0 bases, in that order; junction bases with no gene match: 6. Germline V CDR1 and CDR2: SGDLS, YYNGEE. CDR3: CASSVGSGGSSSYNEQFF. DNA of the CDR3: TGTGCCAGCAGCGTAGGTAGCGGGGGGTCGAGCTCCTACAATGAGCAGTTCTTC.

This clone was seen just once. The chain joins TRBV29-1 to TRBJ1-2, with D perhaps TRBD1 (6 bases). The CDR3 spans 14 residues. The V gene lost 8 bases and the J gene lost 1 base, with 17 bases spanning the gap. Germline V gene sequence: CDR1 SQVTM, CDR2 ANQGSEA. The CDR3 protein is CSILTGSNNYGYTF. The CDR3 DNA sequence: TGCAGCATCCTCACAGGGTCAAATAACTATGGCTACACCTTC. Drawing the rest from reference TRBV29-1 and TRBJ1-2, the complete variable domain is SAVISQKPSRDICQRGTSLTIQCQVDSQVTMMFWYRQQPGQSLTLIATANQGSEATYESGFVIDKFPISRPNLTFSTLTVSNMSPEDSSIYLCSILTGSNNYGYTFGSGTRLTVV.

This sequence joins TRBV4-1 and TRBJ2-2; TRBD1 matches at 7 bases. CDR1 is MGHRA and CDR2 is YSYEKL in the germline V gene. CDR3 length: 21 residues. The ends lost 1 base at V and 0 bases at J; junction bases unmatched: 17. CDR3 residues: CASSQVPGRQGLASNTGELFF. CDR3 coding DNA: TGCGCCAGCAGCCAAGTGCCGGGACGACAGGGTCTCGCATCGAACACCGGGGAGCTGTTTTTT.

This clone is a singleton in its sample. The chain carries TRBV20-1 and TRBJ1-5, with 9 bases fitting TRBD1. The V gene end was trimmed by 3 bases and the J gene end by 0 bases; junction bases not matched to a gene: 6. CDR3 length: 16 amino acids. The germline gives CDR1 DFQATT, CDR2 SNEGSKA (reference sequence). The CDR3 nucleotides read TGCAGTGCTAGTCCACAGGGGGCAAGTAGCAATCAGCCCCAGCATTTT. Protein: CSASPQGASSNQPQHF.

J is TRBJ1-5 and V is TRBV2; D may be TRBD1 (6 bases). The CDR3 length is 12 residues. The germline V gene encodes CDR1 SNHLY and CDR2 FYNNEI. V was clipped by 7 bases and J by 9 bases, with 13 bases between them. CDR3 DNA sequence: TGTGCCAGCAAGGGTTGGGGGCCGCCCCAGCATTTT. Its translation: CASKGWGPPQHF.

V gene TRBV4-2 combines with J gene TRBJ2-2, with 9 positions matching TRBD2. Germline assignment: CDR1 LGHNA and CDR2 YNFKEQ. The CDR3 is 16 amino acids. J gave up 1 base and V 4 bases, and 4 bases lay outside the gene matches. CDR3 amino acids: CASSREAGGNTGELFF. The DNA of the CDR3 is TGTGCCAGCAGCCGAGAAGCGGGGGGGAACACCGGGGAGCTGTTTTTT.

This clone was counted a few times. The chain recombines TRBV4-1 with TRBJ2-5, with TRBD2 identical over 11 bases. Germline V lookup: CDR1 MGHRA, CDR2 YSYEKL. Trimming cost V 4 bases and J 5 bases; bases outside gene matches: 15. The CDR3 runs 18 residues. The CDR3 reads CASSRLTSGSSGGETQYF. The CDR3, as DNA: TGCGCCAGCAGCCGCCTCACTAGCGGGAGTTCAGGCGGGGAGACCCAGTACTTC.

V is TRBV3-1 (or the pseudogene TRBV3-2) and J is TRBJ1-5; D perhaps matches TRBD1 (5 bases). Trimming left V 4 bases short and J 5 bases short, with 15 bases between. The germline V gene has CDR1 LGHDT and CDR2 YNNKEL (reference sequence). The CDR3 has 15 residues. CDR3 sequence: CASSPTITGDQPQHF. CDR3 nucleotides: TGTGCCAGCAGCCCGACCATTACGGGGGATCAGCCCCAGCATTTT.

V usage is TRBV5-4 and J usage is TRBJ2-5, with TRBD1 matching over 7 bases. This CDR3 has 14 amino acids. Germline V gene sequence: CDR1 SGHNT, CDR2 YYREEE (reference sequence). V lost 3 bases to trimming and J lost 4 bases; unmatched junction nucleotides: 6. The CDR3 is CASSSQGGPETQYF. The CDR3 DNA sequence: TGTGCCAGCAGCTCCCAAGGGGGCCCAGAGACCCAGTACTTC.

The gene calls are TRBV6-1 and TRBJ1-6, with a weak D call TRBD1 (5 bases). V was trimmed by 3 bases and J by 4 bases, leaving 10 bases between them. CDR1 and CDR2 (germline): MNHNS, SASEGT. This CDR3 region has 15 residues. CDR3 nucleotides: TGTGCCAGCAGTGACAGGGCAATATATAATTCACCCCTCCACTTT. Amino acid sequence: CASSDRAIYNSPLHF.

The rearrangement uses TRBV5-6 and TRBJ1-1, with TRBD1 matching over 8 bases. Germline CDR1 reads SGHDT; CDR2 reads YYEEEE. After removal of 4 bases from V and 5 bases from J, the junction contained 7 bases not matched to a gene. This CDR3 has 14 amino acids. For the CDR3, the DNA is TGTGCCAGCAGCGTAGGACAGGGCGAAACTGAAGCTTTCTTT. Amino acids: CASSVGQGETEAFF.

This clone was observed a handful of times. The genes are TRBV5-6 and TRBJ1-1; D gene ambiguous. V lost 2 bases and J 1 base, leaving 6 bases between the germline ends. The CDR3 sequence is 13 residues long. CDR1 is SGHDT, CDR2 YYEEEE, per germline. CDR3 DNA: TGTGCCAGCAGCTTCCGGAGGAACACTGAAGCTTTCTTT. It encodes CASSFRRNTEAFF. The whole variable domain, filled in from reference TRBV5-6 and TRBJ1-1, reads DAGVTQSPTHLIKTRGQQVTLRCSPKSGHDTVSWYQQALGQGPQFIFQYYEEEERQRGNFPDRFSGHQFPNYSSELNVNALLLGDSALYLCASSFRRNTEAFFGQGTRLTVV.

This clone appeared once. The V call is TRBV15, the J call TRBJ2-7; TRBD2 aligns across 7 bases. Germline values: CDR1 LNHNV, CDR2 YYDKDF (reference sequence). CDR3 length: 15 residues. Trimming cost V 1 base and J 6 bases; bases outside gene matches: 9. This CDR3 is CATSRAPSGIGEQYF. The CDR3 region has the DNA TGTGCCACCAGCAGAGCGCCCAGCGGGATAGGCGAGCAGTACTTC.

This clone was counted a single time. This chain connects TRBV27 to TRBJ2-2; perhaps TRBD1 as D (5 bases). There are 14 residues in the CDR3. Deletions cut 6 bases from V and 7 bases from J, with 15 bases between. Germline V gives CDR1 MNHEY, CDR2 SMNVEV (reference sequence). The CDR3 region is CASSLQGRGGELFF. In DNA, the CDR3 is TGTGCCAGCAGCCTCCAGGGAAGGGGCGGGGAGCTGTTTTTT.

J is TRBJ2-5 and V is TRBV6-2 or TRBV6-3; TRBD2 matches 12 bases. CDR3 length: 15 residues. V trimming: 5 bases; J trimming: 5 bases; junction bases outside the gene matches: 6. Germline CDR1 is MNHEY and CDR2 is SVGEGT. The CDR3 DNA is TGTGCCAGCAGTACTCGACTAGCGGGGGTCGAGACCCAGTACTTC. It translates to CASSTRLAGVETQYF.

This clone rates as medium-sized. At one end the junction does not follow the germline gene, possibly because of a read error. The chain couples TRBV7-7 to TRBJ2-5; 7 bases are shared with TRBD1. Germline CDR1 reads SSHAT; CDR2 reads FNYEAQ (reference sequence). This CDR3 contains 15 residues. The CDR3 coding sequence is TGTGCTAGCAGCACTGGTCGGACAGGACAAGAGACCCAGTACTTC. Protein product: CASSTGRTGQETQYF. The full variable domain, in which reference TRBV7-7 and TRBJ2-5 provide the parts outside the CDR3, is GAGVSQSPRYKVTKRGQDVTLRCDPISSHATLYWYQQALGQGPEFLTYFNYEAQPDKSGLPSDRFSAERPEGSISTLTIQRTEQRDSAMYRCASSTGRTGQETQYFGPGTRLLVL.

CDR3 bases: TGTGCCAGCAGCGTAGCGGCGGTTCTTTACAATGAGCAGTTCTTC. Residues: CASSVAAVLYNEQFF. V is TRBV9 and J is TRBJ2-1; unclear D gene. Trimming removed 0 bases at V and 4 bases at J, with 11 bases between. The CDR3 sequence is 15 residues long. The germline V gene has CDR1 SGDLS and CDR2 YYNGEE.